Given below is one T cell receptor beta chain in context. Its antigen is undetermined. Trimming stripped 9 bases from V and 5 bases from J, with 10 bases between. The CDR3 is 11 residues long. This record belongs to a study of T cell repertoires in cytomegalovirus infection. Study results and limitations: Totalled public TCR beta family frequency picked out people who carried CMV plus the relevant HLA.

TCRdb re-derived calls from the reads in MiXCR, one entry per CDR3 protein. The sample lists roughly 860,000 distinct CDR3 sequences; about 31% were seen once. This sequence originates from a human donor in good health (CMV status not recorded). Some clones in this sample may be carry-over from other donors' samples. The gene calls are TRBV12-3 or TRBV12-4 and TRBJ2-5; D not resolved. Sequences were derived from cultured CD8+ T cells from PBMCs, sampled from culture after CMV antigen stimulation. This CDR3 reads CASRRNETQYF. CDR3 nucleotide sequence: TGTGCCAGTAGGCGTAACGAGACCCAGTACTTC.